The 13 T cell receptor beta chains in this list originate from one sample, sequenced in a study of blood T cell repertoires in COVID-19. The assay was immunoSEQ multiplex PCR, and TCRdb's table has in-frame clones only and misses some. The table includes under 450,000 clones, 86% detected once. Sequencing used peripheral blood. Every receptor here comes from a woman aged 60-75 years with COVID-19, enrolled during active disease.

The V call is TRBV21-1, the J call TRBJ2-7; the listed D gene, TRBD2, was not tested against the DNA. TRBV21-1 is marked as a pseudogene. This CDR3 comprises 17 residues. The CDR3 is CASSKGLRREADYEQYF. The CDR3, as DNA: TGTGCCAGCAGCAAAGGCCTAAGACGGGAGGCAGACTACGAGCAGTACTTC.

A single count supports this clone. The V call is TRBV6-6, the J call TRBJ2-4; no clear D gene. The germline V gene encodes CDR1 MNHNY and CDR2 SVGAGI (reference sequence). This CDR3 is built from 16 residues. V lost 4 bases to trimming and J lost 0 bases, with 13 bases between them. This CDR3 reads CASSWSSLLAKNIQYF. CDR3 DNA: TGTGCCAGCAGTTGGAGTAGTCTCCTAGCCAAAAACATTCAGTACTTC.

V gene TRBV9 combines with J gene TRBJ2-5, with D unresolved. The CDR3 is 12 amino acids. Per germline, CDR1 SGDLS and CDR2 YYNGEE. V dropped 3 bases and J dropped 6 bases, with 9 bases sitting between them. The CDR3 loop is CASSAVGKTQYF. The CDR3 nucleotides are TGTGCCAGCAGCGCGGTTGGTAAGACCCAGTACTTC.

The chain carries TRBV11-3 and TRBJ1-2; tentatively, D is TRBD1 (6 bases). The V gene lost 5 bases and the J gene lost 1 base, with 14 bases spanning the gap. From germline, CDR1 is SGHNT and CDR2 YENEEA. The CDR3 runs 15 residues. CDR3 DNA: TGTGCCAGCAGCCCGCAGGGGACTAATAACTATGGCTACACCTTC. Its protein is CASSPQGTNNYGYTF.

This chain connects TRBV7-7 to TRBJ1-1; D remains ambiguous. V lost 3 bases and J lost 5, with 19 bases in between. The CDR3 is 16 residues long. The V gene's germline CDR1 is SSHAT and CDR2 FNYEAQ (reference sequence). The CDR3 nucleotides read TGTGCCAGCAGCTTGGACCGGAGCTCGCGGGAGACTGAAGCTTTCTTT. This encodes CASSLDRSSRETEAFF.

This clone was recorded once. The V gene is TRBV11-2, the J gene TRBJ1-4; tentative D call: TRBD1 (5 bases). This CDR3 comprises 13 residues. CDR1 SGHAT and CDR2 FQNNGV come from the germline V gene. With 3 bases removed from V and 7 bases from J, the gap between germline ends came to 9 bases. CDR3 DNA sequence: TGTGCCAGCAGCTTCGGGGGATTTGAAAAACTGTTTTTT. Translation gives CASSFGGFEKLFF.

The CDR3 sequence: CASSPGTGANQPQHF. The CDR3 coding sequence is TGTGCCAGCAGTCCCGGGACAGGGGCCAATCAGCCCCAGCATTTT. The J gene is TRBJ1-5, the V gene TRBV7-9; 10 bases are shared with TRBD1. CDR3 length equals 15 residues. Germline V gene sequence: CDR1 SEHNR, CDR2 FQNEAQ (reference sequence). V was clipped by 6 bases and J by 3 bases; unmatched bases: 5.

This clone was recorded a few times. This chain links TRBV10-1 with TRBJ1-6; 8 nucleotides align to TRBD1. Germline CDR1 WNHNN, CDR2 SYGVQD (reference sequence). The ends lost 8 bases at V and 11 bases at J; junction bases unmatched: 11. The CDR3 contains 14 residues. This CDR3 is CASVPGGHGPPLHF. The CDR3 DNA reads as TGCGCCAGCGTCCCAGGGGGCCACGGTCCACCCCTCCACTTT.

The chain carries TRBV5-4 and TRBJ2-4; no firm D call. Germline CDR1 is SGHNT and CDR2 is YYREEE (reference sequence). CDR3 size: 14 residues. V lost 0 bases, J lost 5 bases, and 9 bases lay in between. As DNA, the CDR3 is TGTGCCAGCAGCTTGGCGGATGGAGAAAACATTCAGTACTTC. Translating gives CASSLADGENIQYF. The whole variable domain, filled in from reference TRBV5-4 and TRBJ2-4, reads ETGVTQSPTHLIKTRGQQVTLRCSSQSGHNTVSWYQQALGQGPQFIFQYYREEENGRGNFPPRFSGLQFPNYSSELNVNALELDDSALYLCASSLADGENIQYFGAGTRLSVL.

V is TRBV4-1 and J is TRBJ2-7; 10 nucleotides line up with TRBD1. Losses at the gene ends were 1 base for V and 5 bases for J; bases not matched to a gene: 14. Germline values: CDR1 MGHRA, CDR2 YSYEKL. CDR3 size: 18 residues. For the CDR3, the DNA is TGCGCCAGCAGCCAAGTAGGGGGGACAGGGGCCCGTTTCCACGAGCAGTACTTC. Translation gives CASSQVGGTGARFHEQYF.

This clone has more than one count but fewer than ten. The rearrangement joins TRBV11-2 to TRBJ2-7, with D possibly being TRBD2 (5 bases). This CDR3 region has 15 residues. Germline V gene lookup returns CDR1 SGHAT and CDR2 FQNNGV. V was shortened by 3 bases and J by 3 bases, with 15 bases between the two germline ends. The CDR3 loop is CASSFADSNFYEQYF. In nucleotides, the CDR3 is TGTGCCAGCAGCTTCGCGGACTCAAACTTCTACGAGCAGTACTTC.

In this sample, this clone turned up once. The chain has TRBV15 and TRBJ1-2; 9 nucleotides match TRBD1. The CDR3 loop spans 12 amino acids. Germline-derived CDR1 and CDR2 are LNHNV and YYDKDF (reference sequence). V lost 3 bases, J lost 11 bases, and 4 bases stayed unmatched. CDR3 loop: CATSRDRGVYTF. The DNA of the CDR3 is TGTGCCACCAGCAGGGACAGGGGCGTTTACACCTTC.

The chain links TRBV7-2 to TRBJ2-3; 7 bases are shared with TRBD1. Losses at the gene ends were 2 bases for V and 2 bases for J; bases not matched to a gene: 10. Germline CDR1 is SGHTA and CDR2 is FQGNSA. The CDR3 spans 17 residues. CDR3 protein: CASSLRGGPKSTDTQYF. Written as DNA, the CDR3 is TGTGCCAGCAGCTTACGAGGGGGCCCTAAGTCCACAGATACGCAGTATTTT.